This T cell receptor (beta chain) was identified in a study of T-cell memory formation after mild COVID-19. Across the study: TCR clusters showed largely donor specificity. Study findings and constraints: Clonal second-wave expansions that peaked on day 37 had unconfirmed SARS-CoV-2 specificity. Contracting clones from day 15 to 85 showed balanced CD4/CD8; later expanders favored CD4+. Mostly located in CM and EM were contracting CD4+ clones, with contracting CD8+ clones located in EMRA.

The V end was cut by 3 bases, the J end by 1 base, with 13 bases between. The CDR3 is made up of 16 amino acids. Germline V gene sequence: CDR1 SGDLS, CDR2 YYNGEE. TCRdb re-called the 5' RACE reads with MiXCR, one entry per CDR3 protein. The sample gives 250,000 to 350,000 distinct CDR3 sequences, approximately 14% of which show up once; 20% to 25% is in the top ten. This clonotype was seen only a few times. Its specificity is unknown. This sequence joins TRBV9 and TRBJ2-2, with D possibly TRBD1 on 6 matching bases. The receptor's source is a young man who had mild COVID-19 (a few samples of this study predate the infection). Cell type and time point are not known. Sequences were obtained from PBMCs or a T cell subset sorted from them (not recorded which). CDR3 sequence (DNA): TGTGCCAGCAGCGGCAGAGGACAGTTGAACACCGGGGAGCTGTTTTTT. Translated, it gives CASSGRGQLNTGELFF. The entire variable domain, with the rest obtained from reference TRBV9 and TRBJ2-2, is as follows: DSGVTQTPKHLITATGQRVTLRCSPRSGDLSVYWYQQSLDQGLQFLIQYYNGEERAKGNILERFSAQQFPDLHSELNLSSLELGDSALYFCASSGRGQLNTGELFFGEGSRLTVL.